The present entry profiles one T cell receptor (beta chain) with its context. Its antigen remains unknown. The identical CDR3 is also encoded by other nucleotide sequences in the sample. The data derive from a study of shared clonotypes between healthy human individuals. General observations from the study: Generation probability values for non-shared clonotypes were lower than those for clonotypes shared by all four donors.

Using immunoSEQ multiplex PCR, the repertoire was profiled, and TCRdb retains in-frame clones only, with some absent. The table has around 1.9 million clones, 93% seen once; the top ten hold more than 1.5%. Per the germline V gene, CDR1 is SEHNR and CDR2 is FQNEAQ (reference sequence). V gave up 5 bases and J gave up 2 bases; unmatched junction bases: 4. CDR3 size: 14 residues. Naive CD8 cells lacked CD45RO, underwent positive selection for CCR7 and left out terminally differentiated effector memory CD45RA+ cells. The rearrangement uses TRBV7-9 and TRBJ1-1; 8 bases are shared with TRBD1. The TCR comes from a man younger than 35 in good health. Some clones in this sample may be carry-over from other donors' samples. The specimen was naive CD8+ T cells from PBMCs. This CDR3 reads CASSLGQGNTEAFF. Written as DNA, the CDR3 is TGTGCCAGCAGCCTCGGACAGGGAAACACTGAAGCTTTCTTT.